These 25 T cell receptor beta chains were all obtained from the same sample, sequenced in a study of cytotoxic CD8 clonotypes in ibrutinib-treated CLL. Assay used: immunoSEQ multiplex PCR; TCRdb lists only in-frame clones, some missing. Seen here are about 84,000 clones, 86% observed once, and the top ten hold less than 6.5%. This specimen was PBMCs, taken before ibrutinib treatment. These receptors were obtained from a human donor with chronic lymphocytic leukemia.

The chain is built from TRBV7-9 and TRBJ2-5, with 11 bases matching TRBD1. Trimming took 5 bases from V and 5 from J; bases not matched to a gene: 10. The CDR3 consists of 16 residues. Germline V gives CDR1 SEHNR, CDR2 FQNEAQ (reference sequence). The CDR3 region is CASSRGTGGMVETQYF. In DNA form, the CDR3 reads TGTGCCAGCAGCAGAGGGACAGGGGGAATGGTGGAGACCCAGTACTTC.

The gene calls are TRBV19 and TRBJ2-3; TRBD2 agrees at 9 bases. Germline CDR1 LNHDA, CDR2 SQIVND (reference sequence). The length of the CDR3 is 16 residues. With V trimmed by 2 bases and J by 4 bases, 7 bases remained unmatched. CDR3 nucleotides: TGTGCCAGTAGTATAAAAGCGGGAGGAGCGGCAGATACGCAGTATTTT. It encodes CASSIKAGGAADTQYF.

This chain links TRBV11-3 with TRBJ2-3; TRBD1 matches at 7 bases. V lost 4 bases to trimming and J lost 3 bases; unmatched junction nucleotides: 13. Germline V CDR1 and CDR2: SGHNT, YENEEA. CDR3 length: 17 amino acids. For the CDR3, the DNA is TGTGCCAGCAGCTGGTTCAGACAGGGTTTGGGGACAGATACGCAGTATTTT. Translated, it gives CASSWFRQGLGTDTQYF.

This chain uses TRBV29-1 with TRBJ2-1; maybe TRBD2 (9 bases). The germline V and J ends were trimmed by 8 bases and 10 bases, with 21 bases remaining between them. Germline CDR1 SQVTM, CDR2 ANQGSEA. CDR3 size: 13 residues. The CDR3 spells CSLGQGLAQEQFF. CDR3 DNA: TGCAGCCTCGGACAGGGACTAGCTCAAGAGCAGTTCTTC.

The chain couples TRBV5-4 to TRBJ2-2; D is unresolved. With 4 bases removed from V and 7 bases from J, the gap between germline ends came to 8 bases. CDR3 size: 12 residues. Per the germline V gene, CDR1 is SGHNT and CDR2 is YYREEE (reference sequence). The CDR3 here is CASSLSNGELFF. The CDR3 nucleotides are TGTGCCAGCAGCCTGTCAAACGGGGAGCTGTTTTTT. The whole variable domain, remainder taken from reference TRBV5-4 and TRBJ2-2, is ETGVTQSPTHLIKTRGQQVTLRCSSQSGHNTVSWYQQALGQGPQFIFQYYREEENGRGNFPPRFSGLQFPNYSSELNVNALELDDSALYLCASSLSNGELFFGEGSRLTVL.

The gene calls are TRBV5-4 and TRBJ2-7; 8 bases match TRBD2. CDR3 length: 16 residues. Germline values: CDR1 SGHNT, CDR2 YYREEE (reference sequence). After removal of 4 bases from V and 3 bases from J, the junction contained 12 bases not matched to a gene. CDR3 protein: CASSAADLTSGYEQYF. For the CDR3, the DNA is TGTGCCAGCAGCGCGGCCGACCTTACTAGCGGCTACGAGCAGTACTTC.

This sequence joins TRBV30 and TRBJ1-2; a possible D gene is TRBD1 (5 bases). V lost 2 bases to trimming and J lost 7 bases, with 14 bases between them. CDR3 length: 13 residues. CDR1 and CDR2 from the germline V gene are GTSNPN and SVGIG (reference sequence). The CDR3 DNA sequence: TGTGCCTGGAGTCTCCAGGGCTCGGTTGGCTACACCTTC. It is translated as CAWSLQGSVGYTF.

CDR3 sequence (DNA): TGTGCCAGCAGCCCTGTTGGAGGGCGCAAGAACACTGAAGCTTTCTTT. Its protein product is CASSPVGGRKNTEAFF. The chain is built from TRBV5-4 and TRBJ1-1, with D uncertain. The V gene's germline CDR1 is SGHNT and CDR2 YYREEE (reference sequence). The CDR3 sequence is 16 residues long. V was shortened by 4 bases and J by 1 base, with 17 bases between the two germline ends.

This clone came up a few times. The V call is TRBV19, the J call TRBJ2-5; TRBD2 matches 9 bases. Germline trimming cut 6 bases from V and 4 bases from J; bases unmatched to any gene: 21. The CDR3 extends over 19 amino acids. Germline V lookup: CDR1 LNHDA, CDR2 SQIVND (reference sequence). Written as DNA, the CDR3 is TGTGCCAGTAGCATCTCCGGTAGCGGGGGCCCAGGGGATATAGAGACCCAGTACTTC. The encoded protein is CASSISGSGGPGDIETQYF. Filled out from reference TRBV19 and TRBJ2-5, the complete variable domain reads DGGITQSPKYLFRKEGQNVTLSCEQNLNHDAMYWYRQDPGQGLRLIYYSQIVNDFQKGDIAEGYSVSREKKESFPLTVTSAQKNPTAFYLCASSISGSGGPGDIETQYFGPGTRLLVL.

The chain carries TRBV28 and TRBJ1-1; the D gene is possibly TRBD1 (5 bases). The CDR3 totals 14 residues. Trimming stripped 7 bases from V and 4 bases from J, with 16 bases between. The germline CDR1 and CDR2 sequences are MDHEN and SYDVKM. The CDR3 protein is CASTRDRGGTEAFF. CDR3 sequence (DNA): TGTGCCAGCACCAGGGATAGGGGCGGCACTGAAGCTTTCTTT.

The CDR3 DNA reads as TGTGCCAGCAGTGACTCGATTCATTCTCTAGCGGGAAAAGGTTCCTACGAGCAGTACTTC. Its protein is CASSDSIHSLAGKGSYEQYF. The chain links TRBV6-4 to TRBJ2-7, with 9 bases lining up with TRBD2. The CDR3 has 20 residues. V lost 0 bases, J lost 1 base, and 16 bases stayed unmatched. The germline V gene encodes CDR1 MRHNA and CDR2 SNTAGT.

This clone was recorded only once. The V call is TRBV4-1, the J call TRBJ2-1; D not certain. Per the germline V gene, CDR1 is MGHRA and CDR2 is YSYEKL. V was clipped by 4 bases and J by 9 bases, with 16 bases between them. There are 14 residues in the CDR3. The CDR3 sequence is CASSRTYSPGEQFF. CDR3 DNA sequence: TGCGCCAGCAGCCGCACCTATTCGCCCGGTGAGCAGTTCTTC.

CDR3 nucleotides: TGTGCCAGCAGTCAACGCCCAGGGATTGATGAAAAACTGTTTTTT. Its translation is CASSQRPGIDEKLFF. The V and J genes are TRBV2 and TRBJ1-4, with a weak D call TRBD1 (5 bases). CDR1 and CDR2 (germline): SNHLY, FYNNEI. The CDR3 sequence is 15 residues long. Deletions cut 5 bases from V and 6 bases from J, with 16 bases between.

This clone was counted a single time. CDR3 loop: CASSLTPTSGDNEQFF. The CDR3 DNA reads as TGTGCCAGCAGCTTAACGCCGACTAGCGGGGACAATGAGCAGTTCTTC. The J gene is TRBJ2-1, the V gene TRBV7-3; 11 bases are shared with TRBD2. Unmatched junction bases numbered 3, after V lost 0 bases and J lost 5 bases. The germline gives CDR1 SGHTA, CDR2 FQGTGA. The CDR3 length is 16 residues.

The chain is built from TRBV5-4 and TRBJ2-3; 8 nucleotides match TRBD1. Germline assignment: CDR1 SGHNT and CDR2 YYREEE (reference sequence). The junction had 12 bases not matched to a gene; V was cut back by 5 bases and J by 1 base. This CDR3 comprises 17 residues. CDR3 residues: CASRVDRGRVGTDTQYF. As DNA, the CDR3 is TGTGCCAGCAGGGTCGACAGGGGACGGGTGGGCACAGATACGCAGTATTTT.

This clone was seen only once. This chain's CDR3 is CASSIGGGIGNTIYF. The DNA of the CDR3 is TGTGCCAGTAGTATAGGAGGGGGCATCGGAAACACCATATATTTT. V and J are TRBV19 and TRBJ1-3; TRBD1 aligns across 7 bases. Unmatched junction bases numbered 4, after V lost 1 base and J lost 4 bases. This CDR3 has 15 residues. Germline CDR1 reads LNHDA; CDR2 reads SQIVND (reference sequence).

The rearrangement links TRBV18 to TRBJ1-2; TRBD1 agrees at 9 bases. Germline CDR1 reads KGHSH; CDR2 reads LQKENI. This CDR3 has 14 amino acids. V lost 0 bases to trimming and J lost 8 bases; unmatched junction nucleotides: 4. CDR3 loop: CASSPPGQGSGYTF. The DNA for the CDR3 is TGTGCCAGCTCACCACCGGGACAGGGTTCGGGCTACACCTTC.

V and J are TRBV4-3 and TRBJ2-7; D gene uncertain. Germline V gives CDR1 LGHNA, CDR2 YSLEER. The CDR3 runs 15 residues. V was pared by 0 bases and J by 4 bases, with 13 bases between. The CDR3 sequence: CASSQDLAFGYEQYF. In nucleotides, the CDR3 is TGCGCCAGCAGCCAAGATCTGGCCTTCGGGTACGAGCAGTACTTC.

The chain uses TRBV6-1 and TRBJ2-7; TRBD2 matches at 12 bases. The CDR3 extends over 13 amino acids. Germline CDR1 reads MNHNS; CDR2 reads SASEGT. V lost 3 bases, J lost 9 bases, and 3 bases stayed unmatched. CDR3 amino acids: CASSDSSGRGQYF. CDR3 nucleotide sequence: TGTGCCAGCAGTGATTCTAGCGGGAGGGGGCAGTACTTC.

V and J are TRBV23-1 and TRBJ1-2, with D uncertain. TRBV23-1 is marked as an open reading frame, function uncertain. The length of the CDR3 is 11 residues. V lost 4 bases to trimming and J lost 5 bases, with 5 bases between them. CDR3: CASSPEYGYTF. DNA for the CDR3: TGCGCCAGCAGTCCGGAATATGGCTACACCTTC.

This chain joins TRBV7-8 and TRBJ1-2, with D unresolved. The germline V and J ends were trimmed by 6 bases and 1 base, with 15 bases remaining between them. The germline V gene encodes CDR1 SGHVS and CDR2 FQNEAQ. This CDR3 region has 15 residues. CDR3 sequence: CASSRGISFNYGYTF. The CDR3 DNA follows: TGTGCCAGCAGTCGAGGAATCAGCTTTAACTATGGCTACACCTTC.

The J gene is TRBJ1-2, the V gene TRBV5-4; D unclear. Trimming removed 0 bases from V and 0 bases from J, with 6 bases in between. Germline V lookup: CDR1 SGHNT, CDR2 YYREEE (reference sequence). This CDR3 comprises 14 residues. The CDR3 region is CASSLDTANYGYTF. CDR3 DNA: TGTGCCAGCAGCTTGGACACCGCTAACTATGGCTACACCTTC. Full variable domain (outside the CDR3, taken from reference TRBV5-4 and TRBJ1-2): ETGVTQSPTHLIKTRGQQVTLRCSSQSGHNTVSWYQQALGQGPQFIFQYYREEENGRGNFPPRFSGLQFPNYSSELNVNALELDDSALYLCASSLDTANYGYTFGSGTRLTVV.

This clone was observed a few times. The rearrangement uses TRBV28 and TRBJ1-4, with 11 bases fitting TRBD1. Trimming removed 5 bases from V and 8 bases from J; junction bases left unmatched: 10. This CDR3 has 16 residues. CDR1 and CDR2 from the germline V gene are MDHEN and SYDVKM. DNA for the CDR3: TGTGCCAGCAGTCCACCAGGACAGGGGGCACGGGAAAAACTGTTTTTT. This encodes CASSPPGQGAREKLFF.

Comments on this clone: The junction departs from the called germline gene at one end, perhaps through a read error. The chain couples TRBV5-6 to TRBJ2-7; tentative D call: TRBD1 (6 bases). This CDR3 has 12 residues. Germline lookup yields CDR1 SGHDT and CDR2 YYEEEE. The CDR3 DNA reads TGTGCCAGCAGCGGGGTCCTCCGGGACACCATTTTC. Its protein is CASSGVLRDTIF.

This chain uses TRBV1 with TRBJ2-5; the table assigns TRBD2, which was not confirmed against the DNA. TRBV1 is a pseudogene segment. CDR3 length equals 20 residues. The CDR3 nucleotides read TGCACCAGCAGCCTCGGATGGGAAGGACTAGCGGGACGTAACAAGAAGACCCAGTACTTC. This codes for CTSSLGWEGLAGRNKKTQYF.